This T cell receptor beta chain appears in the sequencing data of a study of molecular identifiers for immune sequencing clone quantification. The CDR3 loop spans 17 amino acids. CDR1 ENHRY and CDR2 SYGVKD come from the germline V gene. V gave up 3 bases and J gave up 0 bases; unmatched junction bases: 8. TCRdb re-called the PCR reads through MiXCR, storing one row per CDR3 protein. The sample includes around 480,000 distinct CDR3 sequences, 20% to 25% seen only once; the top ten take approximately 0.8%. The V call is TRBV10-3, the J call TRBJ2-5; 9 positions match TRBD2. This clonotype was obtained from a human donor in good health. Some libraries in this study had Jurkat cell RNA spiked in. The sequencing sample was made of naive CD8+ T cells from blood, with Jurkat cell RNA spiked in. The sample's subset: FACS-sorted CD8+CD4-CCR7+CD45RA+ naive T cells. The CDR3 DNA follows: TGTGCCATCAGTGACGAGATCCGCGGGGGGGACCAAGAGACCCAGTACTTC. Its translation is CAISDEIRGGDQETQYF.